This T cell receptor (beta chain) was sequenced for a study of T cells after yellow fever vaccination. Findings and caveats of the study: Compared with primary, the secondary response was weaker and peaked at day 5, not 15.

V lost 5 bases and J 8 bases, leaving 14 bases between the germline ends. CDR1 is MNHEY, CDR2 SVGAGI, per germline. This CDR3 region has 13 residues. TCRdb redid the calling of the 5' RACE reads with MiXCR, one entry per CDR3 protein. This sample carries approximately 350,000 distinct CDR3 sequences, around 10% of them seen once, and the ten largest clones take roughly 18%. On this clonotype itself: Its antigen is not known.

The sample in question was PBMCs, obtained on the day of the first yellow fever vaccination. The V call is TRBV6-5, the J call TRBJ2-3; possibly TRBD2 for D (6 bases). The receptor comes from a man aged 18 to 29 who received the YFV17D yellow fever vaccine. This CDR3 is CASSNRLGSTQYF. The CDR3 DNA reads TGTGCCAGCAGTAACCGACTAGGTAGTACGCAGTATTTT.